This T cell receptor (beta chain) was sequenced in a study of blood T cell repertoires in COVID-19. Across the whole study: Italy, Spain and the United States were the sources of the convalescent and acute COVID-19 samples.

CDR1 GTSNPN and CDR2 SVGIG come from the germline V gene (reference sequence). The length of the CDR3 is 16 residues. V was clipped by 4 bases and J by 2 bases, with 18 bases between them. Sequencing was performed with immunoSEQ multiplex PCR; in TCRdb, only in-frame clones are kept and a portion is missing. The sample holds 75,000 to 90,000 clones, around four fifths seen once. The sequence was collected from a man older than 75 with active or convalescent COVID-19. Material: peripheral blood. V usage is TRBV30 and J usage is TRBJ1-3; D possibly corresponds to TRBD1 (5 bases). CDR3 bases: TGTGCCTGGACGAATTTAAGGGGTTCGCCTGGAAACACCATATATTTT. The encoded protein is CAWTNLRGSPGNTIYF.